This T cell receptor (beta chain) emerged from a study of blood T cell repertoires in COVID-19 (dated by TCRdb to between 2020 and 2021). General notes on the study: Samples from collaborators originated in the United States, Italy and Spain and spanned both the acute and convalescent phases of COVID-19. The dataset comprised deeply sampled blood TCRbeta repertoires from subjects exposed to, actively infected with, or recovered from COVID-19. The material from the prospective study consisted of cDNA or gDNA derived from T cells, B-cell-depleted T cells, or PBMCs. Where available, HLA class I and class II types were obtained from metadata supplied by the sample provider rather than from assay-based typing. The repertoires were released in a freely available public database intended as a resource for research on the immune response to SARS-CoV-2. Sample metadata almost always included a de-identified subject ID, COVID-19 status, age in years and sex. Samples came from the ongoing ImmuneRACE study (first 160 participants) plus 1,254 subjects from 6 global collaborators.

TCRbeta CDR3 regions were amplified from genomic DNA by means of the immunoSEQ Assay, a bias-controlled multiplex PCR. In the source study's methods: The number of nucleated cells in each sample was estimated by amplification of reference gene primers within the assay. To quantify the absolute abundance of each unique TCRbeta CDR3 rearrangement, sequence reads were collapsed and filtered. For each sample, productive Simpson clonality was calculated as the square root of Simpson's diversity index across productive rearrangements. The table was pulled from immuneACCESS by TCRdb, which kept in-frame rearrangements only. Such tables lose some clones; where checked, under half of the loss comes from unresolved V genes, and the rest has no known cause. V, J and clone size are those of that table, while D and trimming were read from the DNA. The sample contains about 200,000 clones, about nine tenths of them found a single time. The biggest ten clones account for roughly 4% of the sample.

The germline V gene (reference sequence) yields LNHDA for CDR1 and SQIVND for CDR2. Trimming at the junction amounts to 4 bases on V and 7 bases on J, and the germline ends lie 16 bases apart. Including the terminal cysteine and phenylalanine, the CDR3 comprises 15 residues. Solely the CDR3 DNA is kept, with 45 bases framed from the first base. Enrolling through a virtual design, the prospective study's participants ranged in age from roughly 18 to 89 years and lived across some 22 United States geographic areas. In the prospective study, participants were assigned to cohorts based on the clinical history participants reported in a screening survey and a study questionnaire. In the prospective study, whole blood, serum and a nasopharyngeal or oropharyngeal swab were collected from each participant by mobile phlebotomists. Additional blood draws and questionnaires over a 2-month period could optionally be provided by prospective study participants. Before DNA extraction, prospective study blood samples were shipped either frozen or at room temperature.

What the study reported, not specific to this receptor: The quantity of clinical and demographic metadata differed by source and by participant and was supplied without curation.

About this clone itself: Its cognate antigen has yet to be identified. Per-base qualities were not stored, and no clone one base away is much larger.

Recombination joined TRBV19 with TRBJ1-4, with the D gene too uncertain to name. The source of this sequence is a woman aged 30 to 39 with acute COVID-19. The material sequenced was PBMCs or T cells enriched from blood (not recorded which). The DNA sequence follows: TGTGCCAGTAGTAGGCGCGGATCTCGTGGTGAAAAACTGTTTTTT. Its protein reads: CASSRRGSRGEKLFF.